A few counts support the clone carrying this T cell receptor (beta chain). Its antigen is unknown. The data belong to a study of cytotoxic CD8 clonotypes in ibrutinib-treated CLL. Looking at the study overall: Samples had a mean of 255,043 productive templates and some 94,000 productive rearrangements. General study results and limits: Against age-matched healthy donors, baseline clonality ran higher and tracked circulating CD8+ T-cell counts. Rising at ibrutinib response, clonality subsequently fell back toward baseline at progression.

Libraries of TCR beta were made from about 2.2 micrograms of genomic DNA that came from cryopreserved PBMCs. The method was immunoSEQ multiplex PCR; TCRdb's version includes in-frame clones alone and lacks a portion of them. This table has some 200,000 clones, about three quarters appearing once. This CDR3 has 16 residues. With 7 bases clipped from V and 7 bases from J, the junction kept 13 bases outside the gene matches. From germline, CDR1 is SGHRS and CDR2 YFSETQ. This specimen was PBMCs, taken after 12 months of ibrutinib treatment. V and J are TRBV5-1 and TRBJ2-1; 11 nucleotides line up with TRBD1. The receptor was isolated from a human donor with chronic lymphocytic leukemia. The DNA for the CDR3 is TGCGCCAGCGCGCTCTCCCGGACAGGGGGCTGGAATGAGCAGTTCTTC. Translated, it gives CASALSRTGGWNEQFF.